This is a list of T cell receptor beta chains from one sample in a study of CD4 T cells in relation to SARS-CoV-2 and coronaviruses. Profiled with immunoSEQ multiplex PCR; TCRdb holds only in-frame clones, not every one. Among some 64,000 clones listed, over 90% were seen once. The sample consisted of naive CD4+ T cells from PBMCs. The receptors shown here come from a human donor in good health. Both conserved end residues are part of each CDR3. The D gene is left open where the match is weak. The size field is filled for only some rows; it gives once, few, many or a size class.

CDR3: CASSLGGGGYEQYF; DNA: TGTGCCAGCAGCTTGGGGGGAGGAGGCTACGAGCAGTACTTC; size: once; J: TRBJ2-7; D: -; V: TRBV5-4
CDR3: CAWNKGAGGNQPQHF; DNA: TGTGCCTGGAATAAAGGGGCTGGCGGCAATCAGCCCCAGCATTTT; size: -; J: TRBJ1-5; D: -; V: TRBV30
CDR3: CASGAGGWQPQHF; DNA: TGTGCCAGCGGCGCGGGTGGATGGCAGCCCCAGCATTTT; size: -; J: TRBJ1-5; D: -; V: TRBV28
CDR3: CASMYYEQYF; DNA: TGTGCCAGCATGTACTACGAGCAGTACTTC; size: -; J: TRBJ2-7; D: -; V: TRBV2
CDR3: CASSNGRLGTDTQYF; DNA: TGTGCCAGCAGCAACGGGAGACTGGGCACAGATACGCAGTATTTT; size: -; J: TRBJ2-3; D: -; V: TRBV6-5
CDR3: CATSDPTGDYGYTF; DNA: TGTGCCACCAGTGATCCCACAGGGGACTATGGCTACACCTTC; size: -; J: TRBJ1-2; D: TRBD1; V: TRBV24-1
CDR3: CASGSSGGMSTGELFF; DNA: TGTGCCAGCGGGTCTAGCGGGGGAATGAGCACCGGGGAGCTGTTTTTT; size: few; J: TRBJ2-2; D: TRBD2; V: TRBV9
CDR3: CASSLSLGLADSGANVLTF; DNA: TGTGCCAGCAGCCTGTCCCTTGGACTAGCGGACTCTGGGGCCAACGTCCTGACTTTC; size: -; J: TRBJ2-6; D: TRBD2; V: TRBV14
CDR3: CAITSGTGAYEQYF; DNA: TGTGCCATCACTTCCGGGACAGGGGCGTATGAGCAGTACTTC; size: -; J: TRBJ2-7; D: TRBD1; V: TRBV10-3
CDR3: CASSVGPGVVSPLHF; DNA: TGTGCCAGCAGCGTAGGTCCAGGGGTGGTTTCACCCCTCCACTTT; size: -; J: TRBJ1-6; D: -; V: TRBV9
CDR3: CASSISRGGSPLHF; DNA: TGTGCCAGTAGTATTTCCAGGGGAGGTTCACCCCTCCACTTT; size: -; J: TRBJ1-6; D: -; V: TRBV19
CDR3: CASSYTTGGFDEQYF; DNA: TGTGCCAGCAGTTACACGACAGGGGGCTTTGACGAGCAGTACTTC; size: -; J: TRBJ2-7; D: TRBD1; V: TRBV6-5
CDR3: CAWSRMSFYGTGVIPNYGYTF; DNA: TGTGCCTGGAGTCGGATGTCGTTTTACGGGACAGGGGTAATTCCTAACTATGGCTACACCTTC; size: -; J: TRBJ1-2; D: TRBD1; V: TRBV30
CDR3: CASSSPGLSYEQYF; DNA: TGTGCCAGCAGCTCTCCGGGACTCAGTTACGAGCAGTACTTC; size: -; J: TRBJ2-7; D: -; V: TRBV7-3
CDR3: CASSLSPNSRYTDTQYF; DNA: TGTGCCAGCAGCTTAAGCCCTAACTCAAGGTACACAGATACGCAGTATTTT; size: -; J: TRBJ2-3; D: -; V: TRBV7-3
CDR3: CASSPGPLSEDTQYF; DNA: TGTGCCAGCAGTCCGGGACCGTTGTCCGAAGATACGCAGTATTTT; size: -; J: TRBJ2-3; D: -; V: TRBV28
CDR3: CATPWCKTEPQHF; DNA: TGTGCCACACCTTGGTGTAAGACAGAGCCCCAGCATTTT; size: -; J: TRBJ1-5; D: -; V: TRBV14
CDR3: CASTREPSQGLLPQYF; DNA: TGTGCCAGCACTAGAGAGCCCTCCCAAGGACTACTCCCCCAGTACTTC; size: -; J: TRBJ2-5; D: -; V: TRBV9
CDR3: CASSPSRGPRSLNYGYTF; DNA: TGTGCCAGCAGTCCCTCACGGGGGCCGCGATCCCTGAACTATGGCTACACCTTC; size: -; J: TRBJ1-2; D: -; V: TRBV6-2/TRBV6-3
CDR3: CASSLVVSTNEKLFF; DNA: TGTGCCAGCAGCTTAGTAGTCAGTACCAATGAAAAACTGTTTTTT; size: -; J: TRBJ1-4; D: -; V: TRBV7-9
CDR3: CASSLALGTGVNQPQHF; DNA: TGTGCCAGCAGCTTGGCCCTGGGGACAGGGGTCAATCAGCCCCAGCATTTT; size: -; J: TRBJ1-5; D: TRBD1; V: TRBV5-5
CDR3: CASSQDSTGVENEQYF; DNA: TGTGCCAGCAGCCAAGATTCGACAGGGGTGGAGAACGAGCAGTACTTC; size: -; J: TRBJ2-7; D: TRBD1; V: TRBV3-1/TRBV3-2
CDR3: CASSLPRRGNTIYF; DNA: TGTGCCAGCAGCTTGCCCCGGCGTGGGAACACCATATATTTT; size: -; J: TRBJ1-3; D: -; V: TRBV5-6
CDR3: CASSLSGSPGTQYF; DNA: TGTGCCAGCAGCTTAAGTGGGAGCCCCGGGACCCAGTACTTC; size: -; J: TRBJ2-5; D: -; V: TRBV7-9
CDR3: CASSTTGGAGYEQYF; DNA: TGTGCCAGTAGTACCACAGGGGGCGCCGGATACGAGCAGTACTTC; size: -; J: TRBJ2-7; D: TRBD1; V: TRBV19
CDR3: CSADRSYEQYF; DNA: TGCAGTGCTGACAGGAGTTACGAGCAGTACTTC; size: -; J: TRBJ2-7; D: -; V: TRBV20-1
CDR3: CASRSTGGAYNEQFF; DNA: TGTGCCAGCAGATCTACAGGGGGCGCTTACAATGAGCAGTTCTTC; size: -; J: TRBJ2-1; D: TRBD1; V: TRBV7-9
CDR3: CSASDRALYSNQPQHF; DNA: TGCAGTGCTAGTGACAGGGCGCTATATAGCAATCAGCCCCAGCATTTT; size: -; J: TRBJ1-5; D: TRBD1; V: TRBV20-1
CDR3: CASSVDERGRYEQYF; DNA: TGTGCCAGCAGCGTAGATGAGCGGGGGCGCTACGAGCAGTACTTC; size: -; J: TRBJ2-7; D: TRBD2; V: TRBV9
CDR3: CASSYSKGTANSPLHF; DNA: TGTGCCAGCAGTTACTCGAAGGGGACAGCCAATTCACCCCTCCACTTT; size: -; J: TRBJ1-6; D: TRBD1; V: TRBV6-5
CDR3: CASSFGVGNYGYTF; DNA: TGTGCCAGCAGCTTCGGGGTTGGTAACTATGGCTACACCTTC; size: -; J: TRBJ1-2; D: -; V: TRBV5-4
CDR3: CASSPTGTGVPDTQYF; DNA: TGCGCCAGCAGTCCTACCGGGACAGGGGTCCCAGATACGCAGTATTTT; size: -; J: TRBJ2-3; D: TRBD1; V: TRBV5-1
CDR3: CASRQGLGDVPYEQYF; DNA: TGTGCCAGCAGACAAGGGCTGGGGGATGTCCCCTACGAGCAGTACTTC; size: -; J: TRBJ2-7; D: -; V: TRBV4-2
CDR3: CASSLEGLQTGELFF; DNA: TGTGCCAGCAGCTTAGAGGGACTTCAGACCGGGGAGCTGTTTTTT; size: -; J: TRBJ2-2; D: -; V: TRBV11-2
CDR3: CASSQGRLNTEAFF; DNA: TGTGCCAGCAGCCAAGGGCGACTGAACACTGAAGCTTTCTTT; size: -; J: TRBJ1-1; D: -; V: TRBV3-1/TRBV3-2
CDR3: CASSFLWTANTGELFF; DNA: TGTGCCAGCAGCTTTTTATGGACGGCGAACACCGGGGAGCTGTTTTTT; size: -; J: TRBJ2-2; D: -; V: TRBV11-2
CDR3: CASTRGGTGNTIYF; DNA: TGTGCCTCTACCCGTGGAGGGACTGGAAACACCATATATTTT; size: -; J: TRBJ1-3; D: -; V: TRBV30
CDR3: CATSDPGQGEETQYF; DNA: TGTGCCACCAGTGACCCCGGACAGGGAGAGGAGACCCAGTACTTC; size: -; J: TRBJ2-5; D: TRBD1; V: TRBV24-1
CDR3: CASSLKLAGGSEQYF; DNA: TGTGCCAGCAGTTTAAAACTAGCGGGAGGGAGCGAGCAGTACTTC; size: -; J: TRBJ2-7; D: TRBD2; V: TRBV11-1
CDR3: CASSQMGGGHFF; DNA: TGTGCCAGCAGCCAAATGGGAGGGGGGCATTTCTTC; size: -; J: TRBJ2-1; D: -; V: TRBV3-1/TRBV3-2
CDR3: CASSQKGPVYNEQFF; DNA: TGTGCCAGCAGCCAAAAGGGCCCTGTTTACAATGAGCAGTTCTTC; size: once; J: TRBJ2-1; D: -; V: TRBV3-1/TRBV3-2
CDR3: CASSPGQGPTNEKLFF; DNA: TGTGCCAGCTCACCGGGACAGGGGCCAACTAATGAAAAACTGTTTTTT; size: -; J: TRBJ1-4; D: TRBD1; V: TRBV18
CDR3: CASSIQGYEQYF; DNA: TGCGCCAGCAGTATACAGGGCTACGAGCAGTACTTC; size: -; J: TRBJ2-7; D: -; V: TRBV5-1
CDR3: CASSSFGTGEYEQYF; DNA: TGTGCCAGCAGTTCCTTCGGGACAGGAGAATACGAGCAGTACTTC; size: few; J: TRBJ2-7; D: TRBD1; V: TRBV6-5
CDR3: CAIKRQPNEKLFF; DNA: TGTGCCATCAAGCGACAGCCTAATGAAAAACTGTTTTTT; size: -; J: TRBJ1-4; D: -; V: TRBV10-3
CDR3: CASSLSQAGTGELFF; DNA: TGCGCCAGCAGCTTATCACAGGCCGGCACCGGGGAGCTGTTTTTT; size: -; J: TRBJ2-2; D: -; V: TRBV5-1
CDR3: CASSIGGTVAVGDTIYF; DNA: TGTGCCAGTAGTATCGGGGGGACAGTTGCCGTCGGGGACACCATATATTTT; size: once; J: TRBJ1-3; D: TRBD1; V: TRBV19
CDR3: CASSPGAGGPRQFF; DNA: TGTGCCAGCAGCCCCGGAGCGGGAGGGCCGCGGCAGTTCTTC; size: -; J: TRBJ2-1; D: TRBD2; V: TRBV3-1/TRBV3-2
CDR3: CASSHGHTGELFF; DNA: TGTGCCAGCAGCCACGGCCATACCGGGGAGCTGTTTTTT; size: -; J: TRBJ2-2; D: -; V: TRBV3-1/TRBV3-2
CDR3: CASSLLASYEQYF; DNA: TGTGCCAGCAGCCTGCTAGCGAGCTACGAGCAGTACTTC; size: -; J: TRBJ2-7; D: -; V: TRBV12-3/TRBV12-4
CDR3: CATARGTF; DNA: TGTGCGACCGCAAGGGGGACCTTC; size: -; J: TRBJ1-2; D: -; V: TRBV6-4
CDR3: CASSESGEQYF; DNA: TGCGCCAGCAGTGAGTCCGGCGAGCAGTACTTC; size: -; J: TRBJ2-7; D: -; V: TRBV10-2